The rows below give T cell receptor beta chains drawn from one sample of a study of blood T cell repertoires in COVID-19. Clones were read by immunoSEQ multiplex PCR, and TCRdb kept only the in-frame ones, dropping some. The table has 150,000 to 200,000 clones, 75% to 85% seen once. The material sequenced was peripheral blood. These receptors all come from a man in his 60s with acute or convalescent COVID-19. CDR3s include the opening cysteine and the closing phenylalanine or tryptophan. Fields, in order: D gene, J gene, V gene, clone size, CDR3 DNA, CDR3 protein. D genes are given only for firm matches. Part of the rows lack a size; the others show once, few, many or a class for expanded clones.

D gene: -; J gene: TRBJ2-1; V gene: TRBV29-1; clone size: -; CDR3 DNA: TGCAGCGTCTCTAGGCGGGGAAGCGATGAGCAGTTCTTC; CDR3 protein: CSVSRRGSDEQFF
D gene: -; J gene: TRBJ2-2; V gene: TRBV29-1; clone size: many; CDR3 DNA: TGCAGCGTTGTTAGCGTCACCGGGGAGCTGTTTTTT; CDR3 protein: CSVVSVTGELFF
D gene: TRBD1; J gene: TRBJ1-2; V gene: TRBV5-1; clone size: -; CDR3 DNA: TGCGCCAGCAGCTTGGAGGGCAGGGGGAATGGCTACACCTTC; CDR3 protein: CASSLEGRGNGYTF
D gene: -; J gene: TRBJ1-1; V gene: TRBV12-5; clone size: -; CDR3 DNA: TGTGCTAGTGACCCTCCCCCGCCGGGGTCTGGGGTAGGCGCTTTCTTT; CDR3 protein: CASDPPPPGSGVGAFF
D gene: -; J gene: TRBJ2-7; V gene: TRBV5-1; clone size: -; CDR3 DNA: TGCGCCAGGGGGACTTCCTTTGACTACGAGCAGTACTTC; CDR3 protein: CARGTSFDYEQYF
D gene: -; J gene: TRBJ2-3; V gene: TRBV30; clone size: -; CDR3 DNA: TGTGCCTGGAGTCGGAGGAGCGGTACAGATACGCAGTATTTT; CDR3 protein: CAWSRRSGTDTQYF
D gene: TRBD1; J gene: TRBJ2-1; V gene: TRBV5-6; clone size: -; CDR3 DNA: TGTGCCAGCAGCCCGGACAGGGCCTACAACAATGAGCAGTTCTTC; CDR3 protein: CASSPDRAYNNEQFF
D gene: TRBD2; J gene: TRBJ2-3; V gene: TRBV2; clone size: -; CDR3 DNA: TGTGCCAGCATAGCGGGAGGGTCAGATACGCAGTATTTT; CDR3 protein: CASIAGGSDTQYF
D gene: TRBD1; J gene: TRBJ2-1; V gene: TRBV5-6; clone size: -; CDR3 DNA: TGTGCCAGCAGCTTGGGCGGGACAGGGTCCTACAATGAGCAGTTCTTC; CDR3 protein: CASSLGGTGSYNEQFF
D gene: TRBD2; J gene: TRBJ2-1; V gene: TRBV5-1; clone size: few; CDR3 DNA: TGCGCCAGCAGCTTGACTAGCGGGATGGTATATTACAATGAGCAGTTCTTC; CDR3 protein: CASSLTSGMVYYNEQFF
D gene: TRBD2; J gene: TRBJ2-1; V gene: TRBV11-2; clone size: -; CDR3 DNA: TGTGCCAGCAGCCAGGGAGCGGGGGAGTGGGATGAGCAGTTCTTC; CDR3 protein: CASSQGAGEWDEQFF
D gene: -; J gene: TRBJ2-2; V gene: TRBV30; clone size: -; CDR3 DNA: TGTGCCTGGAATCGGAGGAACACCGGGGAGCTGTTTTTT; CDR3 protein: CAWNRRNTGELFF
D gene: TRBD1; J gene: TRBJ1-5; V gene: TRBV19; clone size: -; CDR3 DNA: TGTGCCAGTAGGAGACAGGGCTCGCTTCAGCCCCAGCATTTT; CDR3 protein: CASRRQGSLQPQHF
D gene: TRBD1; J gene: TRBJ1-1; V gene: TRBV18; clone size: -; CDR3 DNA: TGTGCCAGCTCCAAGGACAGGGAGAACACTGAAGCTTTCTTT; CDR3 protein: CASSKDRENTEAFF
D gene: -; J gene: TRBJ1-3; V gene: TRBV7-6; clone size: -; CDR3 DNA: TGTGCCAGCAGCTTAGCGCCTCCGAGCTCTGGAAACACCATATATTTT; CDR3 protein: CASSLAPPSSGNTIYF
D gene: -; J gene: TRBJ1-1; V gene: TRBV19; clone size: -; CDR3 DNA: TGTGCCAGTAGTATCGAAGGTGGCGGGATGAACACTGAAGCTTTCTTT; CDR3 protein: CASSIEGGGMNTEAFF
D gene: TRBD1; J gene: TRBJ1-5; V gene: TRBV2; clone size: -; CDR3 DNA: TGTGCCAGCAGTTGGGACAGTAATAGCAATCAGCCCCAGCATTTT; CDR3 protein: CASSWDSNSNQPQHF
D gene: TRBD2; J gene: TRBJ2-1; V gene: TRBV4-3; clone size: -; CDR3 DNA: TGCGCCAGCAGCCAGGCCGGGACTAGATGGGACAATGAGCAGTTCTTC; CDR3 protein: CASSQAGTRWDNEQFF
D gene: TRBD2; J gene: TRBJ2-7; V gene: TRBV6-5; clone size: -; CDR3 DNA: TGTGCCAGCAGGACCCCTAGCGGGGGTTACGAGCAGTACTTC; CDR3 protein: CASRTPSGGYEQYF
D gene: TRBD2; J gene: TRBJ2-3; V gene: TRBV6-2/TRBV6-3; clone size: -; CDR3 DNA: TGTGCCAGCAGTTACTCGATGGCTAGCGGGGGGGCCGAGGGAACAGATACGCAGTATTTT; CDR3 protein: CASSYSMASGGAEGTDTQYF
D gene: TRBD2; J gene: TRBJ2-1; V gene: TRBV10-3; clone size: -; CDR3 DNA: TGTGCCATCAGTGAGTCAGTAGCGGGGGGGCATGAGCAGTTCTTC; CDR3 protein: CAISESVAGGHEQFF
D gene: -; J gene: TRBJ2-1; V gene: TRBV9; clone size: -; CDR3 DNA: TGTGCCAGCAGCGAGGCCCACCGGGGTGGCGAGCAGTTCTTC; CDR3 protein: CASSEAHRGGEQFF
D gene: -; J gene: TRBJ2-7; V gene: TRBV6-5; clone size: -; CDR3 DNA: TGTGCCAGCACCCGGGTCGGCGAGCAGTACTTC; CDR3 protein: CASTRVGEQYF
D gene: TRBD1; J gene: TRBJ1-3; V gene: TRBV5-1; clone size: -; CDR3 DNA: TGCGCCAGCAGCTTGGAAGGGGGCGCAACTGGAAACACCATATATTTT; CDR3 protein: CASSLEGGATGNTIYF